Detailed here is one TCR beta chain. Its target antigen remains unknown. The sample holds no much larger clone one base away, and base qualities are not on file. The data were taken from a study of control samples from healthy donors and cancer patients (dated by TCRdb to about 2020). Library preparation was by the immunoSEQ multiplex PCR assay. TCRdb's version of the immuneACCESS table is confined to in-frame rearrangements and falls short of the full clone set. An unresolved V gene accounts for under half of the shortfall where checked; the remainder is of unknown origin. The table for this sample lists 100,000 to 150,000 clones; about 88% of them were counted only once. The top ten constitute roughly 2% of the sample. For CDR1 and CDR2, the germline V gene (reference sequence) lists LGHDT and YNNKEL. V is cut back by 3 bases and J by 8 bases, with 9 bases in the junction unmatched. Counted from cysteine to phenylalanine, this CDR3 has 17 amino acids. Just the 51-base CDR3 DNA is kept, in frame starting at base 1.

Here the chain combines TRBV3-1 (or the pseudogene TRBV3-2) and TRBJ2-1; 14 bases in the middle match TRBD2. The clonotype was recovered from a young man in good health. The sample consisted of blood. The base sequence is TGTGCCAGCAGCCACGGGACTAGCGGGAGCCTCAGGGATGAGCAGTTCTTC. Its protein reads: CASSHGTSGSLRDEQFF.